This record looks at one TCR beta chain sequence and its context. For the second PCR, which ran for about 6 to 11 cycles, a sample-barcoded 5' primer and a J-beta primer mix were used. TCRdb re-called the 5' RACE reads through MiXCR, storing one row per CDR3 protein. The profile shows about 580,000 distinct CDR3 sequences, under 55% of them singletons. Individuals who donated were healthy Caucasians from Russia aged about 6 to 100. No fewer than 7 million PBMCs went into each sample. This CDR3 has 14 residues. Unmatched junction bases numbered 5, after V lost 3 bases and J lost 5 bases. CDR1 and CDR2 from the germline V gene are ENHRY and SYGVKD. These data are taken from a study of blood T cells in healthy people across ages.

The sequencing input was blood. The chain has TRBV10-3 and TRBJ1-2, with 8 positions matching TRBD1. The sequence came from a man aged 80 or over in good health. The CDR3 loop reads CAISDRTGMYGYTF. The CDR3, as DNA: TGTGCCATCAGTGACAGGACAGGGATGTATGGCTACACCTTC.